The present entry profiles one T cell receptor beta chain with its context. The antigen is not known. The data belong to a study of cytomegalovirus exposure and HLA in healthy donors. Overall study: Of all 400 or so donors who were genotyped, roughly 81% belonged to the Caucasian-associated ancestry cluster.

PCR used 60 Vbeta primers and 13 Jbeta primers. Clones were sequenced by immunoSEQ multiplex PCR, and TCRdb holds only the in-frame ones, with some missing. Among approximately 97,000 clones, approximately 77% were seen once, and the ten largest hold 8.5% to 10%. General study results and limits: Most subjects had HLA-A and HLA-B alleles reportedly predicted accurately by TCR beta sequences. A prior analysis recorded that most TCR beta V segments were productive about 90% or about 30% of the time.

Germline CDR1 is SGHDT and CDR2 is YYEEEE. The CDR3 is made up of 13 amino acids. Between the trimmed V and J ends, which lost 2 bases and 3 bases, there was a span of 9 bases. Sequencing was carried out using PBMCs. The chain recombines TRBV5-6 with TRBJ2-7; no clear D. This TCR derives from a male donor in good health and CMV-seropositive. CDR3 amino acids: CASSLGGDYEQYF. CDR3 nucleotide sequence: TGTGCCAGCAGCTTAGGCGGTGACTACGAGCAGTACTTC.